One and the same sample provided the 18 T cell receptor beta chains below, sequenced in a study of cytomegalovirus exposure and HLA in healthy donors. Primers included in the PCR were 60 Vbeta and 13 Jbeta primers. Measured with immunoSEQ multiplex PCR; TCRdb has only the in-frame clones, and not every one. This table lists approximately 58,000 clones. Sequences were obtained from PBMCs. Receptors originate from a woman between 45 and 65 years old in good health and CMV-seropositive.

The genes are TRBV7-8 and TRBJ2-1; tentatively, D is TRBD2 (7 bases). The CDR3 is made up of 15 amino acids. V dropped 8 bases and J dropped 3 bases, with 17 bases sitting between them. Germline values: CDR1 SGHVS, CDR2 FQNEAQ. The CDR3 loop reads CASSKGGKSYNEQFF. CDR3 sequence (DNA): TGTGCCAGCTCTAAGGGGGGGAAGAGCTACAATGAGCAGTTCTTC.

The chain joins TRBV19 to TRBJ2-7; a weak D match, TRBD2 (6 bases). V lost 1 base and J 6 bases, leaving 10 bases between the germline ends. The length of the CDR3 is 13 residues. Germline CDR1 reads LNHDA; CDR2 reads SQIVND (reference sequence). The CDR3 loop reads CASSIGAGTEQYF. DNA of the CDR3: TGTGCCAGTAGTATAGGTGCGGGAACCGAGCAGTACTTC.

The chain has TRBV11-2 and TRBJ1-4; tentatively, D is TRBD1 (5 bases). V was shortened by 5 bases and J by 4 bases, with 8 bases between the two germline ends. Looked up from germline, CDR1 is SGHAT and CDR2 is FQNNGV. The CDR3 sequence is 13 residues long. The CDR3 region has the DNA TGTGCCAGCAGCCGACAGCTTAATGAAAAACTGTTTTTT. Translating gives CASSRQLNEKLFF.

The chain combines TRBV4-2 with TRBJ2-7; 11 bases fit TRBD2. CDR3 length: 15 residues. Germline V gives CDR1 LGHNA, CDR2 YNFKEQ. J lost 6 bases, V lost 0 bases, and 4 bases had no gene match. The DNA of the CDR3 is TGTGCCAGCAGCCAAGACACTAGCGGGAGTGGCGAGCAGTACTTC. Protein product: CASSQDTSGSGEQYF.

The chain links TRBV11-1 to TRBJ1-2; 9 positions match TRBD1. Germline CDR1 SGHAT, CDR2 FQDESV (reference sequence). With V trimmed by 4 bases and J by 5 bases, 8 bases remained unmatched. The CDR3 totals 15 residues. CDR3 sequence: CASSSRTGVEYGYTF. Written as DNA, the CDR3 is TGTGCCAGCAGCTCTAGGACAGGGGTGGAGTATGGCTACACCTTC.

CDR3 residues: CASSRVTGNYGYTF. The CDR3 bases are TGTGCCAGCAGCCGCGTGACAGGGAACTATGGCTACACCTTC. The chain joins TRBV7-6 to TRBJ1-2; 7 bases line up with TRBD1. This CDR3 comprises 14 residues. Trimming took 5 bases from V and 2 from J; bases not matched to a gene: 5. Germline lookup yields CDR1 SGHVS and CDR2 FNYEAQ.

The chain combines TRBV5-1 with TRBJ2-1, with 7 bases fitting TRBD2. Germline loops: CDR1 SGHRS, CDR2 YFSETQ. CDR3 length equals 15 residues. V shed 4 bases, J shed 1 base, and the junction held 5 bases outside the gene matches. CDR3 sequence: CASSAGTMSYNEQFF. For the CDR3, the DNA is TGCGCCAGCAGCGCCGGGACTATGTCCTACAATGAGCAGTTCTTC.

The chain couples TRBV7-2 to TRBJ1-1, with 10 nucleotides matching TRBD1. The CDR3 is 14 amino acids. Germline CDR1 and CDR2: SGHTA and FQGNSA. V trimming: 3 bases; J trimming: 4 bases; junction bases outside the gene matches: 2. CDR3 nucleotides: TGTGCCAGCAGCTTGACAGGGGGCTTCACTGAAGCTTTCTTT. This gives the protein CASSLTGGFTEAFF.

The chain carries TRBV7-2 and TRBJ1-6; D remains unclear. Trimming removed 1 base at V and 3 bases at J, with 10 bases between. Per germline, CDR1 SGHTA and CDR2 FQGNSA. The CDR3 runs 16 residues. The CDR3 region has the DNA TGTGCCAGCAGCTTAGATAAACGGGACTATAATTCACCCCTCCACTTT. Translating gives CASSLDKRDYNSPLHF.

The J gene is TRBJ1-5, the V gene TRBV28; a weak D match, TRBD1 (5 bases). Deletions cut 2 bases from V and 0 bases from J, with 17 bases between. CDR1 is MDHEN and CDR2 is SYDVKM in the germline V gene. This CDR3 contains 18 residues. CDR3 region: CASSLPPGWGDSNQPQHF. DNA of the CDR3: TGTGCCAGCAGTTTACCCCCCGGGTGGGGCGATAGCAATCAGCCCCAGCATTTT. Full variable domain (missing parts from reference TRBV28 and TRBJ1-5): DVKVTQSSRYLVKRTGEKVFLECVQDMDHENMFWYRQDPGLGLRLIYFSYDVKMKEKGDIPEGYSVSREKKERFSLILESASTNQTSMYLCASSLPPGWGDSNQPQHFGDGTRLSIL.

The CDR3 spells CASSSPGLETTQYF. CDR3 DNA: TGTGCCAGCAGCTCGCCGGGACTAGAGACGACCCAGTACTTC. The chain links TRBV7-9 to TRBJ2-5, with TRBD2 identical over 8 bases. V gave up 4 bases and J gave up 7 bases; unmatched junction bases: 8. This CDR3 contains 14 residues. In germline, CDR1 is SEHNR, CDR2 FQNEAQ (reference sequence).

The chain carries TRBV6-1 and TRBJ1-5; D possibly corresponds to TRBD1 (5 bases). This CDR3 spans 14 amino acids. The V gene lost 6 bases and the J gene lost 7 bases, with 16 bases spanning the gap. The germline CDR1 and CDR2 sequences are MNHNS and SASEGT. This CDR3 is CASSLGGFEQPQHF. The CDR3 bases are TGTGCCAGCAGCCTGGGGGGGTTTGAGCAGCCCCAGCATTTT.

The V gene is TRBV30, the J gene TRBJ1-2; 10 bases line up with TRBD1. The CDR3 contains 16 residues. Per the germline V gene, CDR1 is GTSNPN and CDR2 is SVGIG (reference sequence). Losses at the gene ends were 2 bases for V and 2 bases for J; bases not matched to a gene: 8. CDR3 in amino acids: CAWSSTGTGANYGYTF. Here the CDR3 DNA reads TGTGCCTGGAGTTCTACCGGGACAGGGGCCAACTATGGCTACACCTTC.

The chain has TRBV6-5 and TRBJ2-1; the match to TRBD2 covers 12 bases. This CDR3 contains 16 residues. Germline CDR1 and CDR2: MNHEY and SVGAGI. V was pared by 2 bases and J by 6 bases, with 5 bases of the junction left unmatched. The CDR3 DNA sequence: TGTGCCAGCAGTTACCTGACTAGCGGGAGATCCAATGAGCAGTTCTTC. Amino acids: CASSYLTSGRSNEQFF.

V and J are TRBV5-1 and TRBJ1-1, with D perhaps matching TRBD1 (5 bases). V was pared by 1 base and J by 6 bases, with 13 bases between. Germline CDR1 reads SGHRS; CDR2 reads YFSETQ. This CDR3 region has 14 residues. The CDR3 here is CASSLFVGQPEAFF. CDR3 nucleotides: TGCGCCAGCAGCTTGTTTGTTGGACAACCTGAAGCTTTCTTT.

CDR3 bases: TGTGCCAGCAGCTTGACTAGCGGGAGAGGCGAGCAGTACTTC. Translating gives CASSLTSGRGEQYF. The chain carries TRBV5-6 and TRBJ2-7; 11 bases are shared with TRBD2. Germline CDR1 is SGHDT and CDR2 is YYEEEE. The junction had 3 bases not matched to a gene; V was cut back by 1 base and J by 6 bases. This CDR3 contains 14 residues.

The gene calls are TRBV5-6 and TRBJ1-5, with 7 bases that match TRBD1. With 4 bases clipped from V and 7 bases from J, the junction kept 8 bases outside the gene matches. The CDR3 is made up of 14 amino acids. The V gene's germline CDR1 is SGHDT and CDR2 YYEEEE. The CDR3 DNA sequence: TGTGCCAGCAGCGTAACAGGGGCAGGGCAGCCCCAGCATTTT. It translates to CASSVTGAGQPQHF. The whole variable domain, remainder taken from reference TRBV5-6 and TRBJ1-5, is DAGVTQSPTHLIKTRGQQVTLRCSPKSGHDTVSWYQQALGQGPQFIFQYYEEEERQRGNFPDRFSGHQFPNYSSELNVNALLLGDSALYLCASSVTGAGQPQHFGDGTRLSIL.

The rearrangement links TRBV6-5 to TRBJ2-1; 11 bases line up with TRBD2. The trim removed 0 bases at V and 9 bases at J, leaving 4 bases unmatched. The CDR3 contains 15 residues. Germline CDR1 is MNHEY and CDR2 is SVGAGI. The CDR3 sequence: CASSYSSGRAAEQFF. The DNA for the CDR3 is TGTGCCAGCAGTTACTCTAGCGGGAGGGCCGCTGAGCAGTTCTTC.